Below, one T cell receptor beta chain is given with its context. CDR1 is SGHAT and CDR2 is FQNNGV in the germline V gene. Deletions cut 1 base from V and 4 bases from J, with 8 bases between. The CDR3 totals 14 residues. TCRdb's copy holds only in-frame clones and misses some; the assay was immunoSEQ multiplex PCR. The sample contains around 80,000 clones, roughly 87% of which appear only once. This entry belongs to a study of OX40 agonist ivuxolimab in advanced cancers. This sample comprised CD4+ or CD8+ T cells sorted from blood, obtained in a trial of the OX40 agonist ivuxolimab. The chain is built from TRBV11-2 and TRBJ1-3; D is possibly TRBD1 (5 bases). The origin of this receptor is an adult with an advanced solid tumor such as melanoma, head and neck, liver or kidney cancer. The CDR3 DNA follows: TGTGCCAGCAGCTTAGGGCAGGGCGGAAACACCATATATTTT. It codes for CASSLGQGGNTIYF. The full variable domain, rest sourced from reference TRBV11-2 and TRBJ1-3, is EAGVAQSPRYKIIEKRQSVAFWCNPISGHATLYWYQQILGQGPKLLIQFQNNGVVDDSQLPKDRFSAERLKGVDSTLKIQPAKLEDSAVYLCASSLGQGGNTIYFGEGSWLTVV.